This is a list of T cell receptor beta chains from one sample in a study of identical twins. TCRdb re-called the 5' RACE reads through MiXCR, storing one row per CDR3 protein. The sample records hundreds of thousands of distinct CDR3 sequences, 8% to 9% being singletons. This same sample was also taken into another study, of yellow fever vaccine responses in identical twins.

Specimen: PBMCs. The receptors stem from a woman in her late teens or twenties in good health. Each CDR3 is given with its conserved first and last residue. A D gene is named only where the DNA matches it firmly. A clone size is listed for some rows: how often the clone was seen (once, few, many), or a class if it is expanded.

clone_size	v_call	d_call	j_call	cdr3_aa	cdr3_nt
-	TRBV24-1	-	TRBJ2-3	CATSDLGPLGTDTQYF	TGTGCCACCAGTGATTTGGGGCCCCTGGGCACAGATACGCAGTATTTT
-	TRBV6-1	-	TRBJ2-3	CASSDLGVITDTQYF	TGTGCCAGCAGTGACCTAGGGGTAATAACAGATACGCAGTATTTT
-	TRBV7-9	TRBD2	TRBJ2-1	CASSFLERGVDNEQFF	TGTGCCAGCAGCTTTTTGGAGCGGGGGGTTGATAATGAGCAGTTCTTC
many	TRBV5-1	TRBD2	TRBJ2-3	CASSPSRTSGRATDTQYF	TGCGCCAGCAGCCCGTCAAGGACTAGCGGGAGGGCCACAGATACGCAGTATTTT
few	TRBV7-9	-	TRBJ2-2	CASTDAVGLISELFF	TGTGCCAGCACGGATGCCGTAGGACTAATTTCGGAGCTGTTTTTT
many	TRBV15	-	TRBJ2-1	CATSLTNNEQFF	TGTGCCACCAGCCTGACCAACAATGAGCAGTTCTTC
-	TRBV7-2	-	TRBJ2-3	CASSSRAGGTDTQYF	TGTGCCAGCAGCTCCCGGGCCGGCGGCACAGATACGCAGTATTTT
-	TRBV24-1	-	TRBJ2-3	CATSDFRDGDTDTQYF	TGTGCCACCAGTGATTTTCGGGACGGTGACACAGATACGCAGTATTTT
many	TRBV11-2	TRBD2	TRBJ2-3	CASSLGSAGRTPDTQYF	TGTGCCAGCAGCTTAGGATCTGCCGGGAGGACCCCAGATACGCAGTATTTT
few	TRBV27	TRBD1	TRBJ2-2	CASQRRGGGQGTSLETGELFF	TGTGCCAGTCAAAGACGAGGGGGGGGACAGGGAACGTCCCTCGAGACCGGGGAGCTGTTTTTT
few	TRBV29-1	-	TRBJ2-2	CSVEGITGELFF	TGCAGCGTTGAGGGGATCACCGGGGAGCTGTTTTTT
few	TRBV6-5	-	TRBJ2-5	CASSYSALQETQYF	TGTGCCAGCAGTTACTCCGCTCTGCAAGAGACCCAGTACTTC
many	TRBV15	TRBD2	TRBJ2-3	CATSRADQGRGGQDTQYF	TGTGCCACCAGCAGGGCTGATCAGGGGCGGGGGGGCCAAGATACGCAGTATTTT
-	TRBV14	TRBD2	TRBJ2-1	CASSPGVAGNNEQFF	TGTGCCAGCAGCCCTGGGGTAGCGGGAAACAATGAGCAGTTCTTC
many	TRBV4-1	-	TRBJ2-7	CASSQGRAYEQYF	TGCGCCAGCAGCCAAGGCAGGGCCTACGAGCAGTACTTC
few	TRBV5-1	TRBD1	TRBJ2-3	CASSIGQGLEHTQYF	TGCGCCAGCAGCATCGGACAGGGTCTTGAACATACGCAGTATTTT
few	TRBV24-1	TRBD1	TRBJ2-1	CATSDSLDREKLNNEQFF	TGTGCCACCAGTGACTCCCTGGACAGGGAAAAACTAAACAATGAGCAGTTCTTC
few	TRBV29-1	TRBD1	TRBJ1-1	CSARGTGNPEAFF	TGCAGCGCGAGAGGGACAGGGAATCCTGAAGCTTTCTTT
-	TRBV20-1	-	TRBJ1-2	CSARGTVYYGYTF	TGCAGTGCTAGAGGGACAGTTTACTATGGCTACACCTTC
few	TRBV24-1	TRBD1	TRBJ2-7	CATSENRGEQYF	TGTGCCACCAGTGAAAACAGGGGCGAGCAGTACTTC
few	TRBV7-9	-	TRBJ2-3	CASSNSTEADTQYF	TGTGCCAGCAGCAACTCAACGGAGGCAGATACGCAGTATTTT
few	TRBV28	-	TRBJ2-5	CASSLLGQGGKETQYF	TGTGCCAGCAGTTTATTGGGGCAGGGGGGCAAAGAGACCCAGTACTTC
many	TRBV27	-	TRBJ2-1	CASSRQVANEQFF	TGTGCCAGCAGTAGACAGGTAGCCAATGAGCAGTTCTTC
few	TRBV28	TRBD2	TRBJ2-3	CASSSRLAATDTQYF	TGTGCCAGCAGTTCACGACTAGCTGCGACAGATACGCAGTATTTT
-	TRBV5-1	TRBD2	TRBJ2-1	CASSHGLAGGGDEQFF	TGCGCCAGCAGCCACGGACTAGCGGGGGGAGGGGATGAGCAGTTCTTC
-	TRBV11-2	-	TRBJ2-7	CASSLNRISYEQYF	TGTGCCAGCAGCTTAAACAGGATTTCCTACGAGCAGTACTTC
few	TRBV5-5	-	TRBJ1-1	CASSSPTLGAAEAFF	TGTGCCAGCAGCTCCCCAACCCTAGGGGCCGCTGAAGCTTTCTTT
-	TRBV7-9	-	TRBJ2-7	CSSSLSTIYEQYF	TGTTCCAGCAGCTTAAGTACAATCTACGAGCAGTACTTC